These 27 T cell receptor beta chains were sequenced from one sample in a study of post-analysis software for immune sequencing data. Findings of the study overall: Patients used a handful of TRBV segments, including TRBV5-6, TRBV5-1 and TRBV20-1, more often than controls.

These receptors are not linked to any known antigen. TCR beta cDNA libraries had unique molecular identifiers. TCRdb re-derived calls from the PCR reads in MiXCR, one entry per CDR3 protein. Altogether around 710,000 distinct CDR3 sequences are present, roughly 50% being singletons, with the ten largest covering roughly 4.4%. The sequencing sample was made of blood. Receptors were obtained from a girl aged 10-17 years with multiple sclerosis.

The V gene is TRBV25-1, the J gene TRBJ1-1; a weak D match, TRBD1 (6 bases). Trimming stripped 5 bases from V and 4 bases from J, with 17 bases between. The CDR3 contains 15 residues. Germline V gene lookup returns CDR1 MGHDK and CDR2 SYGVNS. CDR3 bases: TGTGCCAGCAGTCCGTCCACAGGGTTTGGCACTGAAGCTTTCTTT. The encoded protein is CASSPSTGFGTEAFF.

The chain is built from TRBV15 and TRBJ2-1; D unclear. The CDR3 sequence is 17 residues long. The V gene's germline CDR1 is LNHNV and CDR2 YYDKDF (reference sequence). With 0 bases removed from V and 0 bases from J, the gap between germline ends came to 12 bases. Here the CDR3 DNA reads TGTGCCACCAGCAGAGAATCGGGCCGGCCCTCCTACAATGAGCAGTTCTTC. Its translation: CATSRESGRPSYNEQFF.

The rearrangement joins TRBV28 to TRBJ2-3; D unclear. The CDR3 is 13 residues long. V lost 8 bases and J lost 8, with 17 bases in between. Germline loops: CDR1 MDHEN, CDR2 SYDVKM. CDR3 amino acids: CASLGPGRFTQYF. The CDR3 DNA is TGTGCCAGCTTGGGTCCTGGAAGGTTTACGCAGTATTTT.

The chain joins TRBV13 to TRBJ2-2, with TRBD2 identical over 9 bases. The trim removed 5 bases at V and 4 bases at J, leaving 8 bases unmatched. CDR3 length: 16 amino acids. Germline V lookup: CDR1 PRHDT, CDR2 FYEKMQ (reference sequence). In DNA form, the CDR3 reads TGTGCCAGCAGCCTCCCTAGCGGGGTCCTCACCGGGGAGCTGTTTTTT. It encodes CASSLPSGVLTGELFF.

The rearrangement links TRBV29-1 to TRBJ2-3; perhaps D is TRBD1 or TRBD2 (6 bases each). V lost 1 base and J 0 bases, leaving 14 bases between the germline ends. The CDR3 is 16 residues long. The V gene's germline CDR1 is SQVTM and CDR2 ANQGSEA. The CDR3 loop is CSVEVSGALSTDTQYF. CDR3 sequence (DNA): TGCAGCGTTGAAGTCTCGGGGGCACTTAGCACAGATACGCAGTATTTT.

The chain links TRBV5-1 to TRBJ1-1; the D is unclear. Trimming removed 1 base at V and 0 bases at J, with 10 bases between. Germline V CDR1 and CDR2: SGHRS, YFSETQ. The CDR3 runs 15 residues. CDR3 sequence (DNA): TGCGCCAGCAGCTTGTCGGGTGTCATGAACACTGAAGCTTTCTTT. Protein sequence: CASSLSGVMNTEAFF.

This clonotype was found once. The chain carries TRBV5-1 and TRBJ2-1; tentatively, D is TRBD2 (6 bases). The length of the CDR3 is 17 residues. The germline V and J ends were trimmed by 4 bases and 0 bases, with 17 bases remaining between them. CDR1 is SGHRS, CDR2 YFSETQ, per germline. The CDR3 is CASSRGLLTGSYNEQFF. The DNA for the CDR3 is TGCGCCAGCAGCCGGGGACTCCTAACCGGCTCCTACAATGAGCAGTTCTTC.

This clonotype has only a few counts. The chain employs TRBV25-1 and TRBJ2-7; 10 positions agree with TRBD1. V was clipped by 4 bases and J by 2 bases; unmatched bases: 5. Germline V lookup: CDR1 MGHDK, CDR2 SYGVNS. The CDR3 loop spans 15 amino acids. For the CDR3, the DNA is TGTGCCAGCAGTGTATGGACAGGGGGTCCCTACGAGCAGTACTTC. This codes for CASSVWTGGPYEQYF.

J is TRBJ1-2 and V is TRBV27, with 11 bases aligning to TRBD1. The CDR3 is 14 amino acids. Looked up from germline, CDR1 is MNHEY and CDR2 is SMNVEV (reference sequence). J was trimmed by 8 bases and V by 4 bases; bases with no gene match: 6. CDR3 DNA sequence: TGTGCCAGCAGTTCCGGGACAGGGGGTTACGGCTACACCTTC. Its translation is CASSSGTGGYGYTF.

The chain couples TRBV24-1 to TRBJ2-5; D unresolved. Germline CDR1 reads KGHDR; CDR2 reads SFDVKD. The CDR3 totals 13 residues. The V gene lost 5 bases and the J gene lost 5 bases, with 11 bases spanning the gap. CDR3 in amino acids: CATSGPPRETQYF. The CDR3 DNA sequence: TGTGCCACCAGTGGTCCACCCAGGGAGACCCAGTACTTC.

The V call is TRBV29-1, the J call TRBJ2-1; 16 bases map to TRBD2. CDR3 length: 20 amino acids. The trim removed 0 bases at V and 5 bases at J, leaving 13 bases unmatched. CDR1 and CDR2 from the germline V gene are SQVTM and ANQGSEA. The CDR3 reads CSVEEIGTSGRAWTDNEQFF. The CDR3 nucleotides read TGCAGCGTTGAAGAAATCGGGACTAGCGGGAGGGCCTGGACGGACAATGAGCAGTTCTTC.

This sequence joins TRBV4-3 and TRBJ2-5; TRBD2 is a possible D gene (6 bases). The CDR3 is 13 amino acids. The V end lost 0 bases, the J end lost 11 bases, and 13 bases lay between the germline ends. Germline V gives CDR1 LGHNA, CDR2 YSLEER. CDR3 residues: CASSQEVAVPQYF. CDR3 DNA sequence: TGCGCCAGCAGCCAAGAAGTAGCGGTCCCGCAGTACTTC.

This clonotype was observed a handful of times. The chain links TRBV7-2 to TRBJ1-2, with TRBD1 identical over 10 bases. Germline lookup yields CDR1 SGHTA and CDR2 FQGNSA. V trimming: 3 bases; J trimming: 2 bases; junction bases outside the gene matches: 6. This CDR3 is built from 16 residues. CDR3 in amino acids: CASSFDRGQQNYGYTF. The CDR3 nucleotides are TGTGCCAGCAGCTTTGACAGGGGGCAACAAAACTATGGCTACACCTTC. The full variable domain, with the rest looked up from reference TRBV7-2 and TRBJ1-2, is GAGVSQSPSNKVTEKGKDVELRCDPISGHTALYWYRQSLGQGLEFLIYFQGNSAPDKSGLPSDRFSAERTGGSVSTLTIQRTQQEDSAVYLCASSFDRGQQNYGYTFGSGTRLTVV.

The chain carries TRBV20-1 and TRBJ1-1; D gene unclear. The germline V gene has CDR1 DFQATT and CDR2 SNEGSKA (reference sequence). The CDR3 runs 14 residues. The V end was cut by 5 bases, the J end by 4 bases, with 17 bases between. The CDR3, as DNA: TGCAGTGCTCACAGACGGGATTTGGGCACTGAAGCTTTCTTT. It yields the protein CSAHRRDLGTEAFF.

This chain joins TRBV30 and TRBJ1-2; D not certain. V was clipped by 0 bases and J by 6 bases, with 8 bases between them. Germline-derived CDR1 and CDR2 are GTSNPN and SVGIG (reference sequence). The length of the CDR3 is 12 residues. This CDR3 reads CAWSVPPDGYTF. Here the CDR3 DNA reads TGTGCCTGGAGTGTACCTCCTGATGGCTACACCTTC.

This clonotype was found a few times. A much larger clone is a single base away; this may be a read error. The chain recombines TRBV6-1 with TRBJ1-6; TRBD1 might be the D (5 bases). V lost 5 bases and J 8 bases, leaving 13 bases between the germline ends. Germline CDR1 reads MNHNS; CDR2 reads SASEGT. The CDR3 length is 14 residues. CDR3 sequence: CASSWNSGDSPLHF. CDR3 bases: TGTGCCAGCAGTTGGAACTCGGGGGATTCACCCCTCCACTTT.

This clonotype occurred many times. The CDR3 reads CASSLGLEQYF. The CDR3 nucleotides are TGTGCCAGCAGTTTAGGGCTCGAGCAGTACTTC. This chain connects TRBV12-3 or TRBV12-4 to TRBJ2-5, with unresolved D. The J call may be incorrect, as the DNA end agrees better with TRBJ2-7. The CDR3 totals 11 residues.

The chain recombines TRBV29-1 with TRBJ2-3; 10 bases line up with TRBD2. V shed 6 bases and J 2 bases; nucleotides not matched to a gene: 8. The CDR3 length is 15 residues. CDR1 and CDR2 (germline): SQVTM, ANQGSEA. CDR3 sequence reads: CSVTTSGTHTDTQYF. CDR3 sequence (DNA): TGCAGCGTCACTACTAGCGGGACTCACACAGATACGCAGTATTTT.

The genes are TRBV7-2 and TRBJ2-1, with a weak D call TRBD2 (6 bases). The V gene lost 3 bases and the J gene lost 2 bases, with 14 bases spanning the gap. The CDR3 runs to 16 residues. Per germline, CDR1 SGHTA and CDR2 FQGNSA. The CDR3 DNA follows: TGTGCCAGCAGCTTTATAGCGGATCCGACCTACAATGAGCAGTTCTTC. Its protein is CASSFIADPTYNEQFF.

About this clonotype: A much larger clone is a single base away; this may be a read error. The chain couples TRBV7-8 to TRBJ2-7; weak D call: TRBD1 (6 bases). Germline CDR1 reads SGHVS; CDR2 reads FQNEAQ. The CDR3 extends over 12 amino acids. Deletions cut 5 bases from V and 5 bases from J, with 10 bases between. The CDR3 sequence: CASSPHRDEQYF. DNA of the CDR3: TGTGCCAGCAGCCCCCACAGGGACGAGCAGTACTTC.

The chain combines TRBV20-1 with TRBJ2-7, with 7 bases fitting TRBD2. The V segment lost 5 bases and the J segment 1 base; nucleotides outside the gene matches: 11. The V gene's germline CDR1 is DFQATT and CDR2 SNEGSKA (reference sequence). CDR3 size: 15 residues. This CDR3 reads CSAQRSSGQSYEQYF. The CDR3 region has the DNA TGCAGTGCTCAACGAAGTAGCGGGCAATCCTACGAGCAGTACTTC.

The chain carries TRBV27 and TRBJ2-7, with D perhaps matching TRBD2 (5 bases). This CDR3 is built from 16 residues. The ends were cut back, 2 bases at V and 0 bases at J, with 14 bases in the middle. The germline gives CDR1 MNHEY, CDR2 SMNVEV (reference sequence). The CDR3: CASSLKSGYSSYEQYF. CDR3 in DNA: TGTGCCAGCAGTTTAAAGAGCGGCTACAGCTCCTACGAGCAGTACTTC.

The chain uses TRBV27 and TRBJ1-4, with TRBD1 matching 7 bases. The ends lost 5 bases at V and 5 bases at J; junction bases unmatched: 8. The CDR3 totals 15 residues. Per the germline V gene, CDR1 is MNHEY and CDR2 is SMNVEV (reference sequence). The CDR3 DNA sequence: TGTGCCAGCAGTGTTACGGGACAGCGGAATGAAAAACTGTTTTTT. Translated: CASSVTGQRNEKLFF.

This clonotype was detected only a few times. This chain joins TRBV7-3 and TRBJ2-1; 8 bases agree with TRBD2. Germline CDR1 is SGHTA and CDR2 is FQGTGA. J lost 8 bases, V lost 1 base, and 1 base had no gene match. The CDR3 is 13 amino acids. The CDR3 DNA reads as TGTGCCAGCAGCTTAAAAGCGGGGGATGAGCAGTTCTTC. Its translation: CASSLKAGDEQFF.

The chain couples TRBV24-1 to TRBJ2-1, with D unclear. The CDR3 sequence is 14 residues long. Trimming cost V 0 bases and J 7 bases, with 9 bases left between them. Germline V gives CDR1 KGHDR, CDR2 SFDVKD. The CDR3 nucleotides read TGTGCCACCAGTGATTTGACTGGTTGGAATGAGCAGTTCTTC. It codes for CATSDLTGWNEQFF.

V and J are TRBV9 and TRBJ1-5, with a possible D match to TRBD1 (6 bases). The CDR3 covers 14 residues. Trimming pared 7 bases from V and 2 bases from J, leaving 13 bases between. Germline values: CDR1 SGDLS, CDR2 YYNGEE. CDR3 in amino acids: CASHAGAGNQPQHF. In DNA form, the CDR3 reads TGTGCCAGCCATGCGGGGGCAGGCAATCAGCCCCAGCATTTT.

The rearrangement uses TRBV5-5 and TRBJ2-7; 7 bases are a match to TRBD1. The CDR3 covers 14 residues. In germline, CDR1 is SGHKS, CDR2 YYEKEE (reference sequence). Trimming at V came to 4 bases and at J to 4 bases, leaving 8 bases not matched to a gene. The DNA for the CDR3 is TGTGCCAGCAGCCCCCGACAGGGTGTTTACGAGCAGTACTTC. Translating gives CASSPRQGVYEQYF.